The 7 T cell receptor beta chains in this list originate from one sample, sequenced in a study of Ad26.COV2.S vaccination and SARS-CoV-2 variants (dated by TCRdb to the early 2020s). The library was generated by the immunoSEQ multiplex PCR assay. TCRdb provides this immuneACCESS table in a form limited to in-frame rearrangements. Some clones are lacking; in checked studies, under half of them reflect an unresolved V gene, and why the rest are absent is not known. This sample has hundreds of thousands of clones in its table, and around 87% of those were observed once. The leading ten clones occupy more than 2.5% of the sample. In the paper's terms, the treatment or condition label means: roughly 19 received Ad26.COV2.S at low or high dose, single or two shots; five or six received placebo; per-sample allocation not given. For vaccine and placebo recipients, repertoires were sequenced using samples collected on day 63 after the first injection.

This sample comprised peripheral blood, obtained in a trial of Ad26.COV2.S vaccine versus placebo. The origin of the receptors is a person between 18 and 59 years old who received the Ad26.COV2.S COVID-19 vaccine or a placebo.

V and J are TRBV7-9 and TRBJ2-7, with unresolved D. Deletions cut 5 bases from V and 4 bases from J, with 6 bases between. The germline V gene encodes CDR1 SEHNR and CDR2 FQNEAQ (reference sequence). This CDR3 is built from 11 residues. The CDR3 region is CASSARYEQYF. As DNA, the CDR3 is TGTGCCAGCAGCGCCCGTTACGAGCAGTACTTC.

The sample holds a few counts of this clone. The chain employs TRBV5-1 and TRBJ1-2; no clear D. V lost 0 bases to trimming and J lost 0 bases, with 6 bases between them. This CDR3 spans 14 amino acids. The germline CDR1 and CDR2 sequences are SGHRS and YFSETQ. The CDR3 reads CASSLGIPNYGYTF. The CDR3 DNA reads as TGCGCCAGCAGCTTGGGGATCCCTAACTATGGCTACACCTTC.

This clone appeared a single time. The chain employs TRBV5-5 and TRBJ2-2; D gene ambiguous. V lost 0 bases and J lost 4, with 10 bases in between. CDR3 size: 15 residues. Germline V gives CDR1 SGHKS, CDR2 YYEKEE (reference sequence). Here the CDR3 DNA reads TGTGCCAGCAGCTTGGTTAGGGATGGCACCGGGGAGCTGTTTTTT. This translates into CASSLVRDGTGELFF.

The chain combines TRBV7-9 with TRBJ2-2; 10 bases align to TRBD1. Germline V lookup: CDR1 SEHNR, CDR2 FQNEAQ (reference sequence). J lost 6 bases, V lost 5 bases, and 6 bases had no gene match. CDR3 length: 15 residues. The CDR3 DNA follows: TGTGCCAGCAGCACCGGGACAGGGGTTGCCGGGGAGCTGTTTTTT. As protein: CASSTGTGVAGELFF.

This chain uses TRBV5-6 with TRBJ2-2, with TRBD1 matching over 7 bases. CDR1 and CDR2 (germline): SGHDT, YYEEEE. The CDR3 totals 15 residues. J lost 5 bases, V lost 3 bases, and 7 bases had no gene match. The CDR3 reads CASSWRDRATGELFF. The CDR3 DNA reads as TGTGCCAGCAGCTGGCGAGACAGGGCTACCGGGGAGCTGTTTTTT. The full variable domain, its missing parts supplied by reference TRBV5-6 and TRBJ2-2, is DAGVTQSPTHLIKTRGQQVTLRCSPKSGHDTVSWYQQALGQGPQFIFQYYEEEERQRGNFPDRFSGHQFPNYSSELNVNALLLGDSALYLCASSWRDRATGELFFGEGSRLTVL.

In this sample, this clone turned up once. The genes are TRBV18 and TRBJ1-2; possible D gene TRBD1, 6 bases. This CDR3 is 13 amino acids long. The V end was cut by 5 bases, the J end by 6 bases, with 13 bases between. In germline, CDR1 is KGHSH, CDR2 LQKENI. CDR3 bases: TGTGCCAGCTCAGGACAGATTAATGATGGCTACACCTTC. The encoded protein is CASSGQINDGYTF.

A word on this clone: This CDR3 is also generated by other DNA sequences in the sample. V gene TRBV9 combines with J gene TRBJ1-3; 7 bases are a match to TRBD1. From germline, CDR1 is SGDLS and CDR2 YYNGEE. CDR3 size: 15 residues. Losses at the gene ends were 0 bases for V and 2 bases for J; bases not matched to a gene: 2. This CDR3 is CASSVGGTAGNTIYF. The CDR3 DNA is TGTGCCAGCAGCGTAGGGGGGACAGCTGGAAACACCATATATTTT.